This T cell receptor beta chain was identified during a study of monozygotic twins with inflammatory bowel disease. Study outcomes and limitations: Between concordant and discordant twins, repertoire similarity failed to differ, a result that limited power may explain.

Per TCR library, around 4,000 ng of total RNA was used. TCRdb reprocessed the 5' RACE reads and reports one entry per CDR3 protein, with no DNA. The listing records some 83,000 distinct CDR3 sequences. The CDR3 sequence is 17 residues long. The germline gives CDR1 KGHSH, CDR2 LQKENI. In the case of this clonotype: Antigen specificity is unknown.

Isolation of total RNA was performed on whole blood, with no prior T cell sorting. This receptor was obtained from a human donor with ulcerative colitis or Crohn's disease, or a healthy co-twin of an affected twin (not recorded which). The sequenced sample consisted of blood. This chain uses TRBV18 with TRBJ1-6. This CDR3 reads CASSPGRKSSYNSPLHF.